The 5 T cell receptor beta chains reported below all come from one sample, sequenced in a study of T cells in Graves' hyperthyroidism and ophthalmopathy. TCR beta CDR3 region amplification was performed from RNA transcripts. HTBI primers were employed in a first-round RT-PCR of the TCR CDR3. TCRdb processed the multiplex PCR reads anew with MiXCR; each CDR3 protein has one entry. The sample includes 450,000 to 700,000 distinct CDR3 sequences, 46% of them seen just once. Sequenced sample: peripheral blood or thyroid tissue (not recorded which). Receptors originate from a young woman with Graves' hyperthyroidism.

The chain combines TRBV10-3 with TRBJ1-2; weak D call: TRBD1 (5 bases). This CDR3 spans 18 amino acids. Trimming removed 6 bases from V and 2 bases from J, with 25 bases in between. The V gene's germline CDR1 is ENHRY and CDR2 SYGVKD. In DNA, the CDR3 is TGTGCCATCAGCCGACAGTTCTCCTACGAGGGGAGGAACTATGGCTACACCTTC. This encodes CAISRQFSYEGRNYGYTF.

This clonotype was counted between two and nine times. The chain couples TRBV18 to TRBJ2-7, with D tentatively TRBD1 (6 bases). Germline assignment: CDR1 KGHSH and CDR2 LQKENI. Trimming removed 4 bases from V and 2 bases from J, with 9 bases in between. This CDR3 contains 13 residues. The CDR3 here is CASSRGQTYEQYF. The CDR3 DNA is TGTGCCAGCTCACGAGGACAGACCTACGAGCAGTACTTC.

This clonotype has ten or more counts. The genes are TRBV6-2 or TRBV6-3 and TRBJ2-5, with unresolved D. Germline values: CDR1 MNHEY, CDR2 SVGEGT. The length of the CDR3 is 10 residues. With 2 bases removed from V and 6 bases from J, the gap between germline ends came to 1 base. The CDR3 loop is CASSYKTQYF. CDR3 bases: TGTGCCAGCAGTTACAAGACCCAGTACTTC.

The chain employs TRBV10-3 and TRBJ1-1; D is ambiguous. The germline V gene has CDR1 ENHRY and CDR2 SYGVKD. V lost 2 bases and J 1 base, leaving 11 bases between the germline ends. This CDR3 comprises 15 residues. The CDR3 nucleotides are TGTGCCATCAGTGAGCCTAGACAAGCGAACACTGAAGCTTTCTTT. Amino acid sequence: CAISEPRQANTEAFF.

This clonotype was detected only a few times. CDR3 nucleotides: TGCAGCGTGACGACTAGCGGCTACGAGCAGTACTTC. The encoded protein is CSVTTSGYEQYF. The chain recombines TRBV29-1 with TRBJ2-7, with 9 bases identical to TRBD2. The CDR3 is 12 amino acids. The germline V gene has CDR1 SQVTM and CDR2 ANQGSEA. J was trimmed by 3 bases and V by 6 bases; bases with no gene match: 3.